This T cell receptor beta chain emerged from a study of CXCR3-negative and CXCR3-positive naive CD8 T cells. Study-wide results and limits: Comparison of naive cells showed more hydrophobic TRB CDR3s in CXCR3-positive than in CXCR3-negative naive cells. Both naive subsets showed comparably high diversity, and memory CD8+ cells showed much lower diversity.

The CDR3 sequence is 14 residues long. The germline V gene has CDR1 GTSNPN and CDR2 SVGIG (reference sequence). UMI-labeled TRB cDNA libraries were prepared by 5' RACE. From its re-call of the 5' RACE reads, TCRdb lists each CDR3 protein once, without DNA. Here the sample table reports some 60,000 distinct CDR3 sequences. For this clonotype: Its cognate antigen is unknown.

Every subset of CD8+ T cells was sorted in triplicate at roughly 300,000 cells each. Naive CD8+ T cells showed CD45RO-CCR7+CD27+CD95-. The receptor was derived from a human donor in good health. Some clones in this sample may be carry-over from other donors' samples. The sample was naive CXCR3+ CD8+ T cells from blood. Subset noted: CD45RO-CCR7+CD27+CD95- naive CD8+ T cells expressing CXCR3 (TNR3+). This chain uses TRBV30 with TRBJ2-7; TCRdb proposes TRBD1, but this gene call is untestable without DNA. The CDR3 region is CAWTYPGNTYEQYF.